This T cell receptor (beta chain) is from a study of blood T cell repertoires in COVID-19. Overall study: Italy, Spain and the United States were the sources of the convalescent and acute COVID-19 samples. PBMCs, B-cell-depleted T cells, or T cells were the source of the cDNA or gDNA that made up the material.

Original processing methods: Reference gene primer amplification in the assay estimated nucleated cell counts. This table comes from immunoSEQ multiplex PCR, and its TCRdb copy is limited to in-frame clones, with some not included. V, J and clone size derive from that table, while D and trimming were established from the DNA sequence. This sample yields 54,000 or so clones, of which 80% to 85% are seen a single time; 1.9% belongs to the top ten. The CDR3 contains 15 residues. Germline values: CDR1 KGHSH, CDR2 LQKENI. Trimming pared 3 bases from V and 0 bases from J, leaving 11 bases between. This clone has just a few counts.

The V call is TRBV18, the J call TRBJ1-2, with TRBD1 as a possible D gene (6 bases). The sequencing input was peripheral blood. This TCR derives from a woman in her sixties or seventies with acute or convalescent COVID-19. CDR3 region: CASSPLDRANYGYTF. Here the CDR3 DNA reads TGTGCCAGCTCACCTCTGGACAGAGCTAACTATGGCTACACCTTC. Full variable domain (rest looked up from reference TRBV18 and TRBJ1-2): NAGVMQNPRHLVRRRGQEARLRCSPMKGHSHVYWYRQLPEEGLKFMVYLQKENIIDESGMPKERFSAEFPKEGPSILRIQQVVRGDSAAYFCASSPLDRANYGYTFGSGTRLTVV.